These T cell receptor beta chains were read from a single sample in a study of T cells after posttransplantation cyclophosphamide. Measured with immunoSEQ multiplex PCR; TCRdb has only the in-frame clones, and not every one. The sample contains just over 65,000 clones, 85% to 95% of which appear only once. Sequencing input: PBMCs. The receptors shown here come from a woman between 25 and 40 years old in good health and a related stem cell transplant donor. Both conserved end residues are part of each CDR3. D genes are given only for firm matches. Rows give clone size only sometimes, using once, few, many, or a class for an expanded clone.

>.|.|TRBJ1-2|TRBV27
TGTGCCAGCAGTCCCCGGGGGAAGAACTATGGCTACACCTTC
CASSPRGKNYGYTF
>TRBD2|.|TRBJ2-2|TRBV18
TGTGCCAGCTCATTAGCGGGGGTCTCCGCGAACACCGGGGAGCTGTTTTTT
CASSLAGVSANTGELFF
>.|.|TRBJ2-5|TRBV5-4
TGTGCCAGCAGCTTGTTGGACGGGGCACAAGAGACCCAGTACTTC
CASSLLDGAQETQYF
>.|.|TRBJ2-2|TRBV7-3
TGTGCCAGCAGTCGAGCAGGGACCACCGGGGAGCTGTTTTTT
CASSRAGTTGELFF
>.|.|TRBJ2-7|TRBV2
TGTGCCAGCAGTGTATTCGAGGGTGGCTCCTACGAGCAGTACTTC
CASSVFEGGSYEQYF
>.|.|TRBJ1-2|TRBV19
TGTGCCAGTAGTTCAAACCAGGATAACTATGGCTACACCTTC
CASSSNQDNYGYTF
>TRBD2|.|TRBJ2-1|TRBV2
TGTGCCAGCACCCGACTAGCGGGCCGGGGAAATGAGCAGTTCTTC
CASTRLAGRGNEQFF
>.|.|TRBJ1-1|TRBV30
TGTGCCTGGAACAGGGCGATTTACACTGAAGCTTTCTTT
CAWNRAIYTEAFF
>TRBD2|once|TRBJ2-3|TRBV5-1
TGCGCCAGCAGCCAAAGCGGGGGGGTGCCAGATACGCAGTATTTT
CASSQSGGVPDTQYF
>TRBD1|.|TRBJ1-4|TRBV11-1
TGTGCCAGCAGCTCCGGCAGGGGGCTGGAAAAACTGTTTTTT
CASSSGRGLEKLFF
>.|.|TRBJ2-1|TRBV9
TGTGCCAGCAGCGTAGAGACCGAGAGCTCCTACAATGAGCAGTTCTTC
CASSVETESSYNEQFF
>.|.|TRBJ1-5|TRBV6-1
TGTGCCAGCAGTACCGGTACCCTTACCAATCAGCCCCAGCATTTT
CASSTGTLTNQPQHF
>.|.|TRBJ1-1|TRBV7-2
TGTGCCAGCAGCTTATCAGAGGGGACTGAAGCTTTCTTT
CASSLSEGTEAFF
>.|.|TRBJ2-4|TRBV10-3
TGTGCCATCAGTGACGGAGGTGGAAGGGACATTCAGTACTTC
CAISDGGGRDIQYF
>TRBD2|.|TRBJ2-1|TRBV9
TGTGCCAGCAGCGTACTAGCGGGGGGGGACAATGAGCAGTTCTTC
CASSVLAGGDNEQFF
>TRBD1|.|TRBJ2-1|TRBV9
TGTGCCAGCAGCTCTACGGGACAGGGCTACAATGAGCAGTTCTTC
CASSSTGQGYNEQFF
>.|few|TRBJ1-6|TRBV27
TGTGCCAGCAGTTTGGCAGGGGCCCATGGGTCACCCCTCCACTTT
CASSLAGAHGSPLHF
>.|.|TRBJ2-2|TRBV29-1
TGCAGCGTTGAAGTAACGCGGGGCTTTGGGACCGGGGAGCTGTTTTTT
CSVEVTRGFGTGELFF
>.|once|TRBJ1-2|TRBV6-1
TGTGCCAGCAGTGAAGAGGTGGGCTACACCTTC
CASSEEVGYTF
>.|.|TRBJ2-2|TRBV11-3
TGTGCCAGCAGCTTAGGAGAGATTGGGGCCGGGGAGCTGTTTTTT
CASSLGEIGAGELFF